The rows below give T cell receptor beta chains drawn from one sample of a study of blood T cell dynamics during melanoma immunotherapy. Clones were read by immunoSEQ multiplex PCR, and TCRdb kept only the in-frame ones, dropping some. The sample consists of 550 to 900 clones, 70% to 80% of them appearing once. Sequencing was performed on CD8+ T cells from blood, taken from a patient treated with checkpoint blockade. The receptor set was obtained from a human donor with melanoma. The CDR3 runs from the conserved cysteine through the conserved F or W. Fields, in order: V gene, CDR3 length, clone size, D gene, J gene, CDR3 protein, CDR3 DNA. D genes are given only for firm matches. Size values are once, few and many counts, or a class for expanded clones, and some rows have none.

v_gene: TRBV4-2; len: 18; abundance: .; d_gene: TRBD2; j_gene: TRBJ2-2; CDR3aa: CASSQGTGTSGRTGELFF; CDR3nt: TGTGCCAGCAGCCAGGGGACCGGGACTAGCGGGAGGACCGGGGAGCTGTTTTTT
v_gene: TRBV25-1; len: 12; abundance: .; d_gene: .; j_gene: TRBJ2-7; CDR3aa: CASRDSAYEQYF; CDR3nt: TGTGCCAGCAGGGACAGCGCCTACGAGCAGTACTTC
v_gene: TRBV9; len: 15; abundance: once; d_gene: TRBD2; j_gene: TRBJ2-1; CDR3aa: CASSASGRAGNEQFF; CDR3nt: TGTGCCAGCAGTGCGAGCGGGAGGGCCGGGAATGAGCAGTTCTTC
v_gene: TRBV19; len: 13; abundance: once; d_gene: TRBD2; j_gene: TRBJ2-2; CDR3aa: CASSWTSTGELFF; CDR3nt: TGTGCCAGTAGTTGGACTAGCACCGGGGAGCTGTTTTTT
v_gene: TRBV5-6; len: 15; abundance: .; d_gene: TRBD1; j_gene: TRBJ1-3; CDR3aa: CASSLWDRGQNTIYF; CDR3nt: TGTGCCAGCAGCTTGTGGGACAGGGGGCAAAACACCATATATTTT
v_gene: TRBV7-2; len: 12; abundance: .; d_gene: .; j_gene: TRBJ2-4; CDR3aa: CASSPLKNIQYF; CDR3nt: TGTGCCAGCAGCCCTCTGAAAAACATTCAGTACTTC
v_gene: TRBV9; len: 16; abundance: few; d_gene: .; j_gene: TRBJ2-4; CDR3aa: CASSPGPSTLGNIQYF; CDR3nt: TGTGCCAGCAGCCCAGGCCCTTCGACCCTGGGGAACATTCAGTACTTC
v_gene: TRBV2; len: 16; abundance: .; d_gene: TRBD2; j_gene: TRBJ2-1; CDR3aa: CASSARTSGLYNEQFF; CDR3nt: TGTGCCAGCAGTGCGCGGACTAGCGGACTCTACAATGAGCAGTTCTTC
v_gene: TRBV7-9; len: 15; abundance: once; d_gene: .; j_gene: TRBJ1-2; CDR3aa: CASSLALLGADGHTF; CDR3nt: TGTGCCAGCAGCTTAGCTCTGCTGGGGGCTGATGGCCACACCTTC
v_gene: TRBV7-7; len: 13; abundance: .; d_gene: .; j_gene: TRBJ2-3; CDR3aa: CASSADGTDTQYF; CDR3nt: TGTGCTAGCAGCGCGGACGGTACAGATACGCAGTATTTT
v_gene: TRBV7-9; len: 15; abundance: .; d_gene: TRBD2; j_gene: TRBJ2-7; CDR3aa: CASSQTTTSLSEQYF; CDR3nt: TGTGCCAGCAGCCAAACTACGACTAGCCTGAGCGAGCAGTACTTC
v_gene: TRBV11-3; len: 16; abundance: .; d_gene: TRBD2; j_gene: TRBJ2-7; CDR3aa: CASSLTTSGRSHEQYF; CDR3nt: TGTGCCAGCAGCCTTACGACTAGCGGGAGATCCCACGAGCAGTACTTC
v_gene: TRBV2; len: 14; abundance: .; d_gene: .; j_gene: TRBJ1-1; CDR3aa: CASSEPKMNTEAFF; CDR3nt: TGTGCCAGCAGTGAACCGAAAATGAACACTGAAGCTTTCTTT
v_gene: TRBV7-2; len: 14; abundance: .; d_gene: .; j_gene: TRBJ2-5; CDR3aa: CASSFEGTQETQYF; CDR3nt: TGTGCCAGCAGCTTCGAGGGGACCCAAGAGACCCAGTACTTC
v_gene: TRBV27; len: 11; abundance: few; d_gene: .; j_gene: TRBJ2-7; CDR3aa: CASGQTLEQYF; CDR3nt: TGTGCCAGTGGACAGACCCTGGAGCAGTACTTC
v_gene: TRBV4-1; len: 16; abundance: once; d_gene: .; j_gene: TRBJ1-4; CDR3aa: CASSQEMTALNEKLFF; CDR3nt: TGCGCCAGCAGCCAAGAAATGACGGCCCTGAATGAAAAACTGTTTTTT
v_gene: TRBV16; len: 11; abundance: .; d_gene: .; j_gene: TRBJ2-7; CDR3aa: CASSQSYEQYF; CDR3nt: TGTGCCAGCAGCCAATCCTACGAGCAGTACTTC
v_gene: TRBV27; len: 12; abundance: once; d_gene: .; j_gene: TRBJ2-1; CDR3aa: CASSKTDNEQFF; CDR3nt: TGTGCCAGCAGCAAAACCGACAATGAGCAGTTCTTC
v_gene: TRBV15; len: 15; abundance: .; d_gene: .; j_gene: TRBJ1-1; CDR3aa: CATSRVKLANTEAFF; CDR3nt: TGTGCCACCAGCAGAGTAAAGTTAGCTAACACTGAAGCTTTCTTT
v_gene: TRBV28; len: 14; abundance: .; d_gene: .; j_gene: TRBJ2-7; CDR3aa: CASSFLGQGYEQYF; CDR3nt: TGTGCCAGCAGTTTTTTGGGCCAGGGCTACGAGCAGTACTTC
v_gene: TRBV18; len: 15; abundance: .; d_gene: .; j_gene: TRBJ2-2; CDR3aa: CASSPPLGWTGELFF; CDR3nt: TGTGCCAGCTCACCACCCTTGGGATGGACCGGGGAGCTGTTTTTT
v_gene: TRBV11-2; len: 15; abundance: .; d_gene: .; j_gene: TRBJ2-7; CDR3aa: CASSRPGSISYEQYF; CDR3nt: TGTGCCAGCAGCCGTCCCGGGTCAATCTCCTACGAGCAGTACTTC
v_gene: TRBV19; len: 14; abundance: .; d_gene: .; j_gene: TRBJ2-1; CDR3aa: CASSLRGSYNEQFF; CDR3nt: TGTGCCAGTAGTTTAAGGGGCTCCTACAATGAGCAGTTCTTC
v_gene: TRBV7-9; len: 16; abundance: .; d_gene: TRBD2; j_gene: TRBJ2-7; CDR3aa: CASSLEFGGAPYEQYF; CDR3nt: TGTGCCAGCAGCTTAGAATTCGGGGGGGCCCCCTACGAGCAGTACTTC
v_gene: TRBV7-9; len: 15; abundance: .; d_gene: TRBD2; j_gene: TRBJ2-7; CDR3aa: CASSLGFSGVFEQYF; CDR3nt: TGTGCCAGCAGCTTAGGTTTTAGCGGGGTCTTTGAGCAGTACTTC
v_gene: TRBV19; len: 15; abundance: few; d_gene: .; j_gene: TRBJ2-1; CDR3aa: CASSIMEGSYNEQFF; CDR3nt: TGTGCCAGTAGTATAATGGAAGGGAGCTACAATGAGCAGTTCTTC
v_gene: TRBV27; len: 14; abundance: hyperexpanded; d_gene: TRBD1; j_gene: TRBJ2-7; CDR3aa: CASSLQGANYEQYF; CDR3nt: TGTGCCAGCAGCCTACAGGGGGCGAACTACGAGCAGTACTTC
v_gene: TRBV27; len: 15; abundance: .; d_gene: TRBD1; j_gene: TRBJ2-7; CDR3aa: CASKKETGESYEQYF; CDR3nt: TGTGCCAGCAAAAAAGAGACAGGGGAGTCGTACGAGCAGTACTTC
v_gene: TRBV27; len: 15; abundance: .; d_gene: .; j_gene: TRBJ1-2; CDR3aa: CASSLSRGGLNGYTF; CDR3nt: TGTGCCAGCAGTTTATCGAGGGGGGGGCTCAATGGCTACACCTTC
v_gene: TRBV30; len: 14; abundance: few; d_gene: TRBD2; j_gene: TRBJ2-7; CDR3aa: CAWSETSGRDEQYF; CDR3nt: TGTGCCTGGAGTGAGACTAGCGGGAGGGACGAGCAGTACTTC
v_gene: TRBV27; len: 12; abundance: .; d_gene: .; j_gene: TRBJ2-7; CDR3aa: CASSPRLGEQYF; CDR3nt: TGTGCCAGCAGTCCACGTCTCGGCGAGCAGTACTTC
v_gene: TRBV6-6; len: 15; abundance: .; d_gene: TRBD2; j_gene: TRBJ2-1; CDR3aa: CASSPGSGASDEQFF; CDR3nt: TGTGCCAGCAGCCCGGGGAGCGGGGCCTCGGATGAGCAGTTCTTC
v_gene: TRBV10-3; len: 16; abundance: .; d_gene: .; j_gene: TRBJ1-2; CDR3aa: CAISESMAGIGYGYTF; CDR3nt: TGTGCCATCAGTGAGTCGATGGCCGGGATCGGTTATGGCTACACCTTC
v_gene: TRBV6-6; len: 14; abundance: few; d_gene: .; j_gene: TRBJ2-7; CDR3aa: CASSSWTHTDEQYF; CDR3nt: TGTGCCAGCAGTTCGTGGACCCACACCGACGAGCAGTACTTC
v_gene: TRBV7-9; len: 14; abundance: .; d_gene: .; j_gene: TRBJ1-6; CDR3aa: CASSLDSYNSPLHF; CDR3nt: TGTGCCAGCAGCTTGGACAGCTATAATTCACCCCTCCACTTT
v_gene: TRBV11-2; len: 12; abundance: .; d_gene: .; j_gene: TRBJ2-3; CDR3aa: CASSRITDTQYF; CDR3nt: TGTGCCAGCAGTCGCATCACAGATACGCAGTATTTT
v_gene: TRBV13; len: 15; abundance: .; d_gene: .; j_gene: TRBJ1-1; CDR3aa: CASSFKDGQNTEAFF; CDR3nt: TGTGCCAGCAGTTTCAAGGACGGACAGAACACTGAAGCTTTCTTT
v_gene: TRBV19; len: 15; abundance: .; d_gene: .; j_gene: TRBJ1-1; CDR3aa: CASSMHLGVSTEAFF; CDR3nt: TGTGCCAGTAGTATGCACCTAGGGGTCTCCACTGAAGCTTTCTTT
v_gene: TRBV9; len: 15; abundance: once; d_gene: TRBD2; j_gene: TRBJ2-7; CDR3aa: CASSPGELAEYEQYF; CDR3nt: TGTGCCAGCAGTCCCGGGGAGCTAGCGGAGTACGAGCAGTACTTC